This T cell receptor beta chain was sequenced for a study of CD8 T cells in ankylosing spondylitis. Using its own MiXCR run on the 5' RACE reads, TCRdb lists one record per CDR3 protein. This sample carries 250,000 to 400,000 distinct CDR3 sequences, around 10% of them seen once, and the ten largest clones take about a tenth. This clonotype appeared a few times. The clonotype comes from a female donor with ankylosing spondylitis or in good health (not recorded which). The sequencing input was blood, either unsorted or a sorted T cell fraction (not recorded which).

CDR3 residues: CAISENLIILAGVTGELFF. CDR3 sequence (DNA): TGTGCCATCAGTGAGAATTTGATCATACTAGCGGGAGTCACCGGGGAGCTGTTTTTT. V and J are TRBV10-3 and TRBJ2-2; the match to TRBD2 covers 11 bases. There are 19 residues in the CDR3. Germline CDR1 and CDR2: ENHRY and SYGVKD. Germline trimming cut 2 bases from V and 4 bases from J; bases unmatched to any gene: 12.